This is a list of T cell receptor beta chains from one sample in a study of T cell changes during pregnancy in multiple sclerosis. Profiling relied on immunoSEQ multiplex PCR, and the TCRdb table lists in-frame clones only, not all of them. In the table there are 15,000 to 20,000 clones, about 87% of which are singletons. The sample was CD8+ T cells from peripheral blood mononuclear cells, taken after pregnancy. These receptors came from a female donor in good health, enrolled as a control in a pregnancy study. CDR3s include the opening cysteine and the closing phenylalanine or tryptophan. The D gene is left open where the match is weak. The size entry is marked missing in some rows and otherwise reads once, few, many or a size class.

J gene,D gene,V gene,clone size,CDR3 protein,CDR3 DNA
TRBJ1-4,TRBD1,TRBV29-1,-,CSVPDRGATNEKLFF,TGCAGCGTTCCGGACAGGGGTGCAACTAATGAAAAACTGTTTTTT
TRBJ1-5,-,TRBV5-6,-,CASSVGRQGDYSNQPQHF,TGTGCCAGCAGCGTGGGCCGGCAGGGCGATTATAGCAATCAGCCCCAGCATTTT
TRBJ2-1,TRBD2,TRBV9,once,CASSVDGGAAGNEQFF,TGTGCCAGCAGCGTAGACGGGGGGGCGGCTGGAAATGAGCAGTTCTTC
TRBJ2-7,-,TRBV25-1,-,CASSEGAGDQYF,TGTGCCAGCAGTGAAGGGGCAGGCGATCAGTACTTC
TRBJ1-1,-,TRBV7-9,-,CASSLRQDYTEAFF,TGTGCCAGCAGCTTAAGGCAGGATTACACTGAAGCTTTCTTT
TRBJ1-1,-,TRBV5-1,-,CASSLGLTNTEAFF,TGCGCCAGCAGCCTAGGACTTACAAACACTGAAGCTTTCTTT
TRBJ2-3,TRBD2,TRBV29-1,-,CSVGRGTSGGTDTQYF,TGCAGCGTAGGGAGGGGAACAAGCGGGGGGACAGATACGCAGTATTTT
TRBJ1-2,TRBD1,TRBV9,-,CASSAFTGDGYTF,TGTGCCAGCAGCGCTTTCACAGGGGATGGCTACACCTTC
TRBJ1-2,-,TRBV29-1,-,CSVEGGGNYTF,TGCAGCGTTGAAGGAGGGGGAAACTACACCTTC
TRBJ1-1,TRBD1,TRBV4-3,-,CASSQDRGLNTEAFF,TGCGCCAGCAGCCAAGATAGGGGGCTAAACACTGAAGCTTTCTTT
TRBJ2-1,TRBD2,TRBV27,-,CASSWGGDVDEQFF,TGTGCCAGCAGCTGGGGGGGGGACGTGGATGAGCAGTTCTTC
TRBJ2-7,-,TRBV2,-,CASIGPGARGEQYF,TGTGCCAGCATAGGGCCTGGGGCCCGGGGGGAGCAGTACTTC
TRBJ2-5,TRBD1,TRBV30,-,CAWSYGTGSTAQYF,TGTGCCTGGAGTTACGGGACAGGGAGCACGGCCCAGTACTTC
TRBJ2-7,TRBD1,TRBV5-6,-,CASSGGQGAGSYEQYF,TGTGCCAGCAGCGGCGGACAGGGCGCTGGCTCCTACGAGCAGTACTTC
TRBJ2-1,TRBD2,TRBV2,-,CASSTPGLAGGRGVF,TGTGCCAGCAGCACTCCGGGACTAGCGGGGGGCAGGGGAGTCTTC
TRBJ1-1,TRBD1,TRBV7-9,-,CASSPGQGIEAFF,TGTGCCAGCAGCCCTGGACAGGGGATTGAAGCTTTCTTT
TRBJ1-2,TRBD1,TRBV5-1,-,CASSLEGQGTNYGYTF,TGCGCCAGCAGCTTGGAAGGACAGGGTACTAACTATGGCTACACCTTC
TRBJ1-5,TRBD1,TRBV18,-,CASSSDRGYNQPQHF,TGTGCCAGCTCGTCGGACAGGGGCTACAATCAGCCCCAGCATTTT
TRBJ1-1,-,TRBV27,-,CASSLAGTPNTEAFF,TGTGCCAGCAGTTTAGCCGGGACACCTAACACTGAAGCTTTCTTT
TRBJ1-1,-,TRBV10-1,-,CASNPSNRSVVTEAFF,TGCGCCAGCAACCCAAGCAATAGGAGCGTGGTCACTGAAGCTTTCTTT
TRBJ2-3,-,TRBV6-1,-,CASSEEDFTDTQYF,TGTGCCAGCAGTGAAGAAGACTTCACAGATACGCAGTATTTT
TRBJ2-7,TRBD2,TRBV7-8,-,CASSLYAVASGVLTYEQYF,TGTGCCAGCAGCTTATATGCGGTGGCTAGCGGGGTCTTAACCTACGAGCAGTACTTC
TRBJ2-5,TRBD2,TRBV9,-,CASSVDGRGAYGSQETQYF,TGTGCCAGCAGCGTAGATGGGCGGGGGGCGTATGGGTCCCAAGAGACCCAGTACTTC
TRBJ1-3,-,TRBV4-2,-,CASRSRDSGNTIYF,TGTGCCAGCAGATCCAGGGATTCTGGAAACACCATATATTTT
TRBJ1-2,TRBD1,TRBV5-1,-,CASSLWTGGSGYTF,TGCGCCAGCAGCTTGTGGACAGGGGGCTCTGGCTACACCTTC
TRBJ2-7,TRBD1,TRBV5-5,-,CASSPGTGGVLSSYEQYF,TGTGCCAGCAGCCCCGGGACAGGGGGCGTTCTCAGCTCCTACGAGCAGTACTTC
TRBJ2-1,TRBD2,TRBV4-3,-,CASSPKVIGGSSYNEQFF,TGCGCCAGCAGCCCGAAGGTCATCGGGGGGAGCTCCTACAATGAGCAGTTCTTC
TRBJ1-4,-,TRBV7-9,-,CASSQTVVVEKLFF,TGTGCCAGCAGCCAGACAGTCGTGGTTGAAAAACTGTTTTTT
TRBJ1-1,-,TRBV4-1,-,CASSQSGVNTEAFF,TGCGCCAGCAGCCAATCAGGGGTGAACACTGAAGCTTTCTTT
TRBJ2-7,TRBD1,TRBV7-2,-,CASSRTGSGYEQYF,TGTGCCAGCAGCCGGACAGGGAGCGGATACGAGCAGTACTTC
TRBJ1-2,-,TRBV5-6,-,CASSWRQSPNYGYTF,TGTGCCAGCAGCTGGAGACAGAGCCCTAACTATGGCTACACCTTC
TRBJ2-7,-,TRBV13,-,CASSGGDSYEQYF,TGTGCCAGCAGCGGAGGGGACTCCTACGAGCAGTACTTC
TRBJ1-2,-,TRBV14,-,CASSQVGQPYGYTF,TGTGCCAGCAGCCAAGTCGGACAGCCCTATGGCTACACCTTC
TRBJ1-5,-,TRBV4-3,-,CASSQVGGDQPQHF,TGCGCCAGCAGCCAAGTGGGGGGGGATCAGCCCCAGCATTTT
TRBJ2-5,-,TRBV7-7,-,CASSLSGADQETQYF,TGTGCTAGCAGCTTAAGTGGGGCCGACCAAGAGACCCAGTACTTC
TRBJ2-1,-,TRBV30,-,CAWSGETYNEQFF,TGTGCCTGGAGCGGGGAAACCTACAATGAGCAGTTCTTC
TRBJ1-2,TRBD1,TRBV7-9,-,CASSSHLPGQRYGYTF,TGTGCCAGCAGCTCCCACCTCCCGGGACAGAGGTATGGCTACACCTTC